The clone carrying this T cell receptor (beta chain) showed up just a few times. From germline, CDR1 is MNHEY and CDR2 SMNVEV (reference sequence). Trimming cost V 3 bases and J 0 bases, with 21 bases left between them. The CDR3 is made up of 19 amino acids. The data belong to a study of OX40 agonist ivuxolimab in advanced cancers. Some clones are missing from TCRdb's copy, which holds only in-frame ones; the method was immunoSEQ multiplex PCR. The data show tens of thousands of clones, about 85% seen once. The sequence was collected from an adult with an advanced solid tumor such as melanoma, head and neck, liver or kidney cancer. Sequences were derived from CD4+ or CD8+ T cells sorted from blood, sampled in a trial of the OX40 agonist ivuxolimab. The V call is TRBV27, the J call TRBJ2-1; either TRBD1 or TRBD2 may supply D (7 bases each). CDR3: CASSFRGGLASFSYNEQFF. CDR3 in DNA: TGTGCCAGCAGTTTCAGGGGGGGACTCGCTTCATTCTCCTACAATGAGCAGTTCTTC.